This T cell receptor beta chain comes out of a study of cytomegalovirus exposure and HLA in healthy donors. Overall study context: In a later analysis, it was reported that the 110 or so validation repertoires had been produced on the same platform as the roughly 700 repertoires belonging to the first cohort. Study-wide results and limits: Rare sequences made up most TCRs, while some public TCRs were found in many donors. Investigators reported fewer than 200 TCR beta chains as tied to cytomegalovirus.

Sequencing used immunoSEQ multiplex PCR; TCRdb keeps in-frame clones, though not all of them. The sample contains over 200,000 clones, 80% to 95% of which appear only once. This CDR3 contains 17 residues. V lost 5 bases, J lost 7 bases, and 16 bases stayed unmatched. Germline V lookup: CDR1 SEHNR, CDR2 FQNEAQ (reference sequence). As regards this clone: Its antigen is not known.

The sample consisted of PBMCs. This clonotype was obtained from a woman aged 25 to 45 in good health and CMV-seronegative. The chain joins TRBV7-9 to TRBJ2-1; TRBD2 matches 8 bases. The chain's CDR3 is CASSPYHGAGGENEQFF. DNA of the CDR3: TGTGCCAGCAGCCCATACCATGGGGCGGGAGGAGAAAATGAGCAGTTCTTC.